This T cell receptor beta chain was identified during a study of human T cells and chemical hapten exposure (dated by TCRdb to the early 2020s). Regarding the research as a whole: For sensitization, 2% DPC in acetone was applied to a 2 cm by 2 cm area of upper inner arm skin. Patients additionally received weekly therapeutic DPC doses to the scalp throughout the approximately 25-week study period. Patch testing on the upper back used Finn chambers containing 0.01% DPC, with scoring done after 6 days according to International Contact Dermatitis Research Group standards. Most of the patients in the cohort were female, and the cohort covered alopecia areata with under or over 50% scalp involvement, alopecia totalis and alopecia universalis. Libraries were pooled for sequencing, and variation in per-sample TCR yields was attributed mainly to small differences in library volumes within the pool. This study followed changes in the peripheral blood TCR repertoire in vivo during primary and secondary sensitization of alopecia patients to the hapten diphenylcyclopropenone (DPC). Blood samples were taken from patients before sensitization (week 0) and then at 2, 6 and about 24 weeks after DPC sensitization. Twenty-nine alopecia patients provided blood for TCR sequencing at one to four time points (pre-sensitization, 2, 6 and 24 weeks). The paper as a whole reports these results and caveats: Significantly more large CDR3 similarity clusters were formed by expanded TCRs than by pre-sensitization or healthy control sets, consistent with antigen-driven responses. Because every patient had alopecia, a presumed autoimmune disease, the patients' immune response might differ from that of healthy individuals. Repeated subsampling changed both the strength of the expansion versus patch-test correlation and the threshold at which that correlation became significant. DPC sensitization did not change how many TCRs were above 1 in 1000 frequency, and no evidence was found of alterations in global repertoire structure. A positive correlation was found between the number of PT1 expanded TCRs and patch test score, with significance reached at thresholds 8, 16 and 32 but not 4.

Remarks on this clonotype: Its antigen is not yet known. Base qualities are missing; no much larger clone stands one base away.

The sample's time point label, in plain terms: patch test 3, about 24 weeks after DPC sensitization. The label giving this sample's treatment or condition can be read as: therapeutic diphenylcyclopropenone sensitization with weekly scalp DPC. At each patch-test visit, blood was drawn before the patch test was applied. To be eligible, patients had to be aged 18 to 70, diagnosed with alopecia and judged suitable for DPC therapy, while pregnant patients were excluded. Total RNA was extracted from unfractionated whole blood that had been collected in Tempus Blood RNA tubes. Preparation of the library involved RACE. Sequencing relied on a NextSeq 500. During library preparation, unique molecular identifiers were attached to individual cDNA molecules so that TCRs could be counted in a quantitative, reproducible way. From each blood RNA sample, both TCR alpha and TCR beta chains were sequenced. The original methods were these. The median number of TCRs per sample was some 100,000, ranging from 23,224 to 690,600. V, J and CDR3 annotation of the TCR reads was carried out using the Decombinator software suite. For PS versus PT1 abundance plots, all samples were subsampled to the same number of TCRs (28,000). Expanded TCRs were defined as absent before sensitization and observed at least eight times at the 2-week time point. TCRdb itself trimmed the public reads at Q25 with fastp, ran MiXCR and retained productive beta chains. Each entry merges the rows of one CDR3 protein and shows their most common DNA and genes. The authors' filters were not applied to this entry. This sample gives around 200,000 distinct CDR3 sequences in total; around 25% of them show up just once. The ten largest clonotypes hold about 2.3% of the sample.

CDR1 MNHEY and CDR2 SMNVEV are derived from the germline V gene (reference sequence). The CDR3 sequence holds 14 residues, the cysteine and phenylalanine included. Only the CDR3 part of the read is kept: 42 bases, read in frame from the first base. The germline V end is reduced by 8 bases and the J end by 8 bases; junction bases left unmatched: 10. Sample: whole blood, taken in connection with sensitization to the hapten diphenylcyclopropenone (DPC). The V and J segments used are TRBV27 and TRBJ2-1, and 9 junctional nucleotides match TRBD2. This sequence was found in a woman in her forties with alopecia areata. Some clones in this sample may be carry-over from other donors' samples. The DNA is TGTGCCAGCCGTCTGCGGGGGGGGAACTATGAGCAGTTCTTC. It codes for CASRLRGGNYEQFF.